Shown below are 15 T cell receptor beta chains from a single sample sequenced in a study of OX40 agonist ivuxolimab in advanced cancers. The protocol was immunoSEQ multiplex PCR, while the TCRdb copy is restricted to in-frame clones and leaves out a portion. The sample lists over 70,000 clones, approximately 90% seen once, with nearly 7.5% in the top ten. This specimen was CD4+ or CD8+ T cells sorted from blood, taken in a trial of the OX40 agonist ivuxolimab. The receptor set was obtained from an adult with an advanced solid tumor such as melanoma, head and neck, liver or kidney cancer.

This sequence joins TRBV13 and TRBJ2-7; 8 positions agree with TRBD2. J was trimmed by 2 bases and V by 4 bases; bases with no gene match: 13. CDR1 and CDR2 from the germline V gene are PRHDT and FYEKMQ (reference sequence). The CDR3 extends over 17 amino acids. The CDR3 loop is CASSSGRKRGLAYEQYF. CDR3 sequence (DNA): TGTGCCAGCAGCTCGGGGCGAAAAAGGGGACTAGCCTACGAGCAGTACTTC.

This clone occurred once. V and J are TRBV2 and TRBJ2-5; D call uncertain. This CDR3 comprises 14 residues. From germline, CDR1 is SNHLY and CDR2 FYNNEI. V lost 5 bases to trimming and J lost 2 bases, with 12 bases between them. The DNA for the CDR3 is TGTGCCAGCAGTTCCGACTGGAATCAAGAGACCCAGTACTTC. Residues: CASSSDWNQETQYF.

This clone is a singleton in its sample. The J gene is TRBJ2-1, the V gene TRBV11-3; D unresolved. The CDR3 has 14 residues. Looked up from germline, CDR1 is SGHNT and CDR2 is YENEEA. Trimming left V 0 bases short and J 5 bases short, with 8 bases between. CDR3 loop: CASSLDQFNNEQFF. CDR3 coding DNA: TGTGCCAGCAGCTTAGATCAATTCAACAATGAGCAGTTCTTC.

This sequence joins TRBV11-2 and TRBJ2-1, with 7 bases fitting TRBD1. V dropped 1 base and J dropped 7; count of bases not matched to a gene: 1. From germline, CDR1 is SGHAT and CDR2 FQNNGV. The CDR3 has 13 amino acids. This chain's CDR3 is CASSLVDRNEQFF. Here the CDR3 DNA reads TGTGCCAGCAGCTTAGTGGACAGGAATGAGCAGTTCTTC. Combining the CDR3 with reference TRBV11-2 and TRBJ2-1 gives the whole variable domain EAGVAQSPRYKIIEKRQSVAFWCNPISGHATLYWYQQILGQGPKLLIQFQNNGVVDDSQLPKDRFSAERLKGVDSTLKIQPAKLEDSAVYLCASSLVDRNEQFFGPGTRLTVL.

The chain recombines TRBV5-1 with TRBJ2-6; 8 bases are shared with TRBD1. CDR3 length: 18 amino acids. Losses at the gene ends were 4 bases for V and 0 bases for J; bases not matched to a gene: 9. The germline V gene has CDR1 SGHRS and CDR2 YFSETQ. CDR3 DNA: TGCGCCAGCAGCATCCGACAGGGGAGGAGCTCTGGGGCCAACGTCCTGACTTTC. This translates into CASSIRQGRSSGANVLTF.

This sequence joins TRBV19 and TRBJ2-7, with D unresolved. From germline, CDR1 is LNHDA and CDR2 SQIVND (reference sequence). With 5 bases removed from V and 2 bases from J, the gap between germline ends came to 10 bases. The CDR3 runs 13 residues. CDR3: CASSSTATYEQYF. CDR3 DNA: TGTGCCAGTAGTTCAACTGCAACCTACGAGCAGTACTTC.

The CDR3 DNA sequence: TGTGCCAGCTCACCATCGGCGAAGCGGGAGAATAACGAGCAGTACTTC. Its translation is CASSPSAKRENNEQYF. V gene TRBV18 combines with J gene TRBJ2-7; TRBD2 aligns across 8 bases. The V and J ends lost 2 bases and 5 bases, in that order; junction bases with no gene match: 11. The CDR3 is made up of 16 amino acids. Germline V gene data show CDR1 as KGHSH and CDR2 as LQKENI.

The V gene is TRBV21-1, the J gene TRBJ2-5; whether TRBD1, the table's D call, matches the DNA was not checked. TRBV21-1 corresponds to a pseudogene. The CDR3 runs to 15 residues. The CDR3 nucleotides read TGTGCCAGCAGCCCAGGGGGGCAGATACAAGAGACCCAGTACTTC. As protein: CASSPGGQIQETQYF.

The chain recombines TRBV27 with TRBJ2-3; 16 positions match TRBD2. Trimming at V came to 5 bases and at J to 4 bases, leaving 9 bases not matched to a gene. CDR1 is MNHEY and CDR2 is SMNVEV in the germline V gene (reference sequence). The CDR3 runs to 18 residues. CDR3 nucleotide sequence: TGTGCCAGCAGTGTGGGACTAGCGGGAGGGCCTAAGCCAGATACGCAGTATTTT. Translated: CASSVGLAGGPKPDTQYF.

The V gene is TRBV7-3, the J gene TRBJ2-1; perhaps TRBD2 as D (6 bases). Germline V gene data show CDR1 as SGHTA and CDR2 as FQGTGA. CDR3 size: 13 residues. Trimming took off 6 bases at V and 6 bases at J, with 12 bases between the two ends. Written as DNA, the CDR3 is TGTGCCAGCAGGTCGGGAGTGGGCAATGAGCAGTTCTTC. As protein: CASRSGVGNEQFF.

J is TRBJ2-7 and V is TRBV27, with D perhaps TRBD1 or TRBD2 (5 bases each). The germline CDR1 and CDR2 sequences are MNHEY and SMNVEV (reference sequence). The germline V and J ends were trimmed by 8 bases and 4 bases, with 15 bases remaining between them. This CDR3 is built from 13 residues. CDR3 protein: CASGARGAYEQYF. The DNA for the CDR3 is TGTGCCAGCGGCGCTAGAGGGGCGTACGAGCAGTACTTC.

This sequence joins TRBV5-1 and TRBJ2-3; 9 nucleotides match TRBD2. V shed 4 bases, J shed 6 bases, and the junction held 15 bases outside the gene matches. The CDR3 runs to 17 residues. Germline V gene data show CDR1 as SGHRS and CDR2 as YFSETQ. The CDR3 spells CASSRGTSSTTRDTQYF. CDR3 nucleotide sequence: TGCGCCAGCAGCCGCGGGACTAGCTCAACTACGCGGGATACGCAGTATTTT.

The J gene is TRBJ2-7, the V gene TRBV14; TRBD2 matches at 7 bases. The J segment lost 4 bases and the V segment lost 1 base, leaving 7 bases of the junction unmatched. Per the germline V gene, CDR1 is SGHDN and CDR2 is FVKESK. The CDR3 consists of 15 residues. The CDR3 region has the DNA TGTGCCAGCAGCCAAGGGCCGGGACTAACATACGAGCAGTACTTC. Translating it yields CASSQGPGLTYEQYF.

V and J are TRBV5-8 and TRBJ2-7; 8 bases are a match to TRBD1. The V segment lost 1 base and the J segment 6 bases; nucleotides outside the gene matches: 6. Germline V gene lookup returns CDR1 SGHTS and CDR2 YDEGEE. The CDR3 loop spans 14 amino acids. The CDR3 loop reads CASSLRQGAVEQYF. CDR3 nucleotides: TGTGCCAGCAGCTTGAGGCAGGGGGCGGTCGAGCAGTACTTC.

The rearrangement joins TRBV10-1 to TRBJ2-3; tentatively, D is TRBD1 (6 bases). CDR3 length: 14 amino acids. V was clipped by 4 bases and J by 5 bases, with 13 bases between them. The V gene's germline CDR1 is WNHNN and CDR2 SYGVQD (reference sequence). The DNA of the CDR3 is TGCGCCAGCAGTGGTCCAGGGGTTAGAGATACGCAGTATTTT. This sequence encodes CASSGPGVRDTQYF.